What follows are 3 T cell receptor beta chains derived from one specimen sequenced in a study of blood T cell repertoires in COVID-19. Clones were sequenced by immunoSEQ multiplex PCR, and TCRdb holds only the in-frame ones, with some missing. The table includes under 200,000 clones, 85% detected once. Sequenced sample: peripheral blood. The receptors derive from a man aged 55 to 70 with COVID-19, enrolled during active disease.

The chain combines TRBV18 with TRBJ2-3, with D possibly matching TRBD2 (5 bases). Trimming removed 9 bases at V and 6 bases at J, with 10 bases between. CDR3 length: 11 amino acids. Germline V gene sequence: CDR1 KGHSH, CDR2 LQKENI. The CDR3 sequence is CARGEGDTQYF. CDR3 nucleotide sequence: TGTGCCAGGGGAGAGGGCGATACGCAGTATTTT.

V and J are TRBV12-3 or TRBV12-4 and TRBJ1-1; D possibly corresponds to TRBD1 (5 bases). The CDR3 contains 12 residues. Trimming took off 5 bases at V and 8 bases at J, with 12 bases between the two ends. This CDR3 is CASSPFRTEAFF. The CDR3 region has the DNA TGTGCCAGCAGTCCCTTTAGGACAGAAGCTTTCTTT.

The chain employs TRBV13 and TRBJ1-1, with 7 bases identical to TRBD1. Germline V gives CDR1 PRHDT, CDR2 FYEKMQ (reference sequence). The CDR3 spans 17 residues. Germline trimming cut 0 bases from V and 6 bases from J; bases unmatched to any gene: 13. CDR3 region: CASSLGNRGWDRAEAFF. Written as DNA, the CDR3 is TGTGCCAGCAGCTTAGGTAATAGGGGGTGGGACAGAGCTGAAGCTTTCTTT.